This T cell receptor beta chain is from a study of cytomegalovirus exposure and HLA in healthy donors. Study conclusions and caveats: Researchers had no immune exposure information except CMV serostatus available. What TCR beta sequences reportedly achieved was accurate prediction of HLA-A and HLA-B alleles in most subjects. Highest at DRB1 and lowest at HLA-C, TCR association rates differed among HLA loci in a later analysis. A missense DCLRE1C variant was associated with V- and J-gene trimming of TCR beta chains in a later analysis, and an independent cohort replicated the association.

The germline gives CDR1 MNHEY, CDR2 SVGAGI. The ends were cut back, 6 bases at V and 2 bases at J, with 13 bases in the middle. This CDR3 has 14 amino acids. In the PCR, 60 Vbeta and 13 Jbeta primers were used. Repertoires were generated with immunoSEQ multiplex PCR, while TCRdb's copy carries only in-frame clones and drops some. Of 90,000 to 100,000 clones detected, approximately 80% appear once; the ten largest clones hold under 2.5%. This clone showed up just once. Its matching antigen is unknown. What was sequenced was PBMCs. This TCR derives from a young man in good health and CMV-seronegative. The chain recombines TRBV6-5 with TRBJ1-2; D unclear. CDR3 loop: CASSRVQRNYGYTF. The DNA of the CDR3 is TGTGCCAGCAGCCGGGTTCAGCGCAACTATGGCTACACCTTC.